This TCR beta chain was recorded in a study of CD8+CD57+ T cells in acquired aplastic anemia. Turning to the study itself: Sorted CD4+ and CD8+ cells yielded about 2.9 ug of DNA on average.

Genomic DNA provided the template from which TCR beta VDJ and CDR3 profiles were obtained. Using its own MiXCR run on the reads, TCRdb lists one record per CDR3 protein. The profile shows about 180,000 distinct CDR3 sequences, about 44% of them singletons. CDR3 length equals 11 residues. Trimming cost V 5 bases and J 15 bases; bases outside gene matches: 6. Germline assignment: CDR1 SGHTA and CDR2 FQGNSA. Whoever was chosen for sequencing had shown CD8+CD57+ cell expansion by flow cytometry. V usage is TRBV7-2 and J usage is TRBJ2-2; TRBD1 aligns across 7 bases. The origin of this receptor is a human donor with aplastic anemia. The sample comprised sorted CD4+, CD8+, or CD8+CD57+ T cells (not recorded which) from PBMCs. CDR3 loop: CASSEDREVFF. The CDR3 DNA is TGTGCCAGCAGCGAAGACAGGGAAGTGTTTTTT.